This TCR beta chain is drawn from a study of T-cell memory formation after mild COVID-19. CDR1 is DFQATT and CDR2 is SNEGSKA in the germline V gene (reference sequence). Trimming pared 3 bases from V and 5 bases from J, leaving 11 bases between. The CDR3 has 13 amino acids. Comment on this clonotype: Its cognate antigen is unknown.

Constant-segment primers served in 5'RACE that generated TCR alpha and TCR beta cDNA libraries bearing sample barcodes and UMIs. From the 5' RACE reads, TCRdb called clonotypes with MiXCR, one entry per CDR3 protein. The repertoire holds roughly 250,000 distinct CDR3 sequences, with about 16% as singletons. Study conclusions and caveats: The SARS-CoV-2 specificity of second-wave clones reaching peak at day 37 remained unverified. The main location of contracting CD4+ clones was CM and EM, and that of contracting CD8+ clones was EMRA. Day 15 to 85 contracting clones showed balanced CD4/CD8; day 15 to 37 expanders favored CD4+.

This rearrangement joins TRBV20-1 to TRBJ1-5; D is ambiguous. The sequenced sample was PBMCs or a T cell subset sorted from them (not recorded which). This TCR was sampled from a man between 18 and 29 years old who had mild COVID-19 (a few samples of this study predate the infection). Cell type and time point are not known. CDR3 nucleotide sequence: TGCAGTGCTAGCGCAGATCCCTATCAGCCCCAGCATTTT. It is translated as CSASADPYQPQHF.